Below are 10 T cell receptor beta chains sequenced from a single sample in a study of OX40 agonist ivuxolimab in advanced cancers. Generated by immunoSEQ multiplex PCR, the TCRdb table keeps only in-frame clones and is missing some. The table lists 77,000 or so clones, just under 95% of them singletons. Here the sequenced sample was CD4+ or CD8+ T cells sorted from blood, taken in a trial of the OX40 agonist ivuxolimab. The origin of the receptors is an adult with an advanced solid tumor such as melanoma, head and neck, liver or kidney cancer.

The J gene is TRBJ1-5, the V gene TRBV7-8; no definite D call. The germline gives CDR1 SGHVS, CDR2 FQNEAQ. The CDR3 spans 13 residues. V was cut by 4 bases and J by 6 bases, with 10 bases left in between. CDR3 in DNA: TGTGCCAGCAGCTCCGGTTCAGGTCAGCCCCAGCATTTT. It specifies CASSSGSGQPQHF.

The CDR3, as DNA: TGTGCCAGCAGCTTGGATCCGAGCTCTGGAAACACCATATATTTT. Translated, it gives CASSLDPSSGNTIYF. V gene TRBV5-4 combines with J gene TRBJ1-3; D is unclear. With 0 bases removed from V and 0 bases from J, the gap between germline ends came to 7 bases. The CDR3 contains 15 residues. The germline CDR1 and CDR2 sequences are SGHNT and YYREEE (reference sequence).

The chain links TRBV9 to TRBJ1-4; TRBD1 matches at 7 bases. V was clipped by 5 bases and J by 4 bases; unmatched bases: 8. The CDR3 is made up of 15 amino acids. Per germline, CDR1 SGDLS and CDR2 YYNGEE. The CDR3 loop reads CASRRGTDFNEKLFF. The CDR3 DNA reads TGTGCCAGCAGACGCGGGACAGATTTTAATGAAAAACTGTTTTTT.

A single count supports this clone. CDR3 DNA: TGTGCCAGCAGTCCGGGGGCGAACACTGAAGCTTTCTTT. It yields the protein CASSPGANTEAFF. The rearrangement joins TRBV6-5 to TRBJ1-1; TRBD1 might be the D (6 bases). Germline V lookup: CDR1 MNHEY, CDR2 SVGAGI. The CDR3 totals 13 residues. V lost 5 bases to trimming and J lost 1 base, with 8 bases between them.

This chain uses TRBV9 with TRBJ2-5; a weak D match, TRBD2 (6 bases). CDR3 size: 14 residues. V lost 0 bases and J 2 bases, leaving 8 bases between the germline ends. Germline V gene lookup returns CDR1 SGDLS and CDR2 YYNGEE. The CDR3 region is CASSVGGTQETQYF. CDR3 sequence (DNA): TGTGCCAGCAGCGTAGGAGGGACTCAAGAGACCCAGTACTTC.

This chain links TRBV7-9 with TRBJ2-3; 9 nucleotides align to TRBD1. The ends lost 3 bases at V and 0 bases at J; junction bases unmatched: 4. The CDR3 loop spans 16 amino acids. The germline V gene encodes CDR1 SEHNR and CDR2 FQNEAQ (reference sequence). This chain's CDR3 is CASSLPDRGSTDTQYF. CDR3 nucleotide sequence: TGTGCCAGCAGCTTGCCGGACAGGGGAAGCACAGATACGCAGTATTTT.

The chain joins TRBV5-6 to TRBJ2-7; a possible D gene is TRBD1 (6 bases). Germline loops: CDR1 SGHDT, CDR2 YYEEEE. Between the trimmed V and J ends, which lost 0 bases and 2 bases, there was a span of 9 bases. This CDR3 is 14 amino acids long. In nucleotides, the CDR3 is TGTGCCAGCAGCTTGGGGGGGCGGACCTACGAGCAGTACTTC. This gives the protein CASSLGGRTYEQYF. Supplemented by reference TRBV5-6 and TRBJ2-7, the full variable domain reads DAGVTQSPTHLIKTRGQQVTLRCSPKSGHDTVSWYQQALGQGPQFIFQYYEEEERQRGNFPDRFSGHQFPNYSSELNVNALLLGDSALYLCASSLGGRTYEQYFGPGTRLTVT.

The chain employs TRBV7-6 and TRBJ1-1, with D hard to call. Trimming took 8 bases from V and 7 from J, leaving 11 bases between them. CDR3 length equals 11 residues. Germline V lookup: CDR1 SGHVS, CDR2 FNYEAQ. DNA for the CDR3: TGTGCCAGCGTCTCCGGGATTGAAGCTTTCTTT. It codes for CASVSGIEAFF.

V and J are TRBV7-6 and TRBJ1-3; TRBD1 might be the D (5 bases). Germline values: CDR1 SGHVS, CDR2 FNYEAQ. CDR3 length: 15 amino acids. Trimming pared 5 bases from V and 0 bases from J, leaving 11 bases between. In DNA form, the CDR3 reads TGTGCCAGCAGCCTGGGACTGAGCTCTGGAAACACCATATATTTT. Translated: CASSLGLSSGNTIYF.

The gene calls are TRBV19 and TRBJ1-1, with D possibly TRBD1 on 5 matching bases. The CDR3 sequence is 14 residues long. Trimming stripped 6 bases from V and 0 bases from J, with 11 bases between. CDR1 and CDR2 from the germline V gene are LNHDA and SQIVND (reference sequence). Written as DNA, the CDR3 is TGTGCCAGTAGGGTGGGACGGATGAACACTGAAGCTTTCTTT. Protein sequence: CASRVGRMNTEAFF.